Shown below are 29 T cell receptor beta chains from a single sample sequenced in a study of T cell responses to AZD1222 COVID-19 vaccine (dated by TCRdb to about 2021). The intended sense of this specimen's time point label: baseline before first vaccination. Libraries were made using the immunoSEQ multiplex PCR assay. TCRdb provides this immuneACCESS table in a form limited to in-frame rearrangements. Some clones are lacking; in checked studies, under half of them reflect an unresolved V gene, and why the rest are absent is not known. The sample contains roughly 150,000 clones, approximately 91% of them found a single time. The ten top clones hold approximately 2% of the sample. The source was peripheral blood, collected on day 0 of AZD1222 vaccination. These receptors were obtained from an adult in good health.

This clone came up once. This may arise from a read error, as a much more abundant clone is one base away. This sample also contains other DNA sequences that code for the same CDR3. The chain employs TRBV6-4 and TRBJ2-6; D is perhaps TRBD2 (5 bases). The CDR3 length is 16 residues. Germline V gene lookup returns CDR1 MRHNA and CDR2 SNTAGT. Trimming shortened V by 5 bases and J by 0 bases, and 11 bases separated the two germline ends. Here the CDR3 DNA reads TGTGCCAGCAGTAAAGGCCGGGGCTCTGGGGCCAACGTCCTGACTTTC. It is translated as CASSKGRGSGANVLTF.

The table lists this clone with a count of one. The V call is TRBV28, the J call TRBJ2-3; D possibly corresponds to TRBD1 (6 bases). Trimming took 8 bases from V and 0 from J, leaving 9 bases between them. CDR1 MDHEN and CDR2 SYDVKM come from the germline V gene. The CDR3 has 13 residues. The CDR3 sequence is CASAGDSTDTQYF. CDR3 coding DNA: TGTGCCAGCGCAGGGGATAGCACAGATACGCAGTATTTT. Together with reference TRBV28 and TRBJ2-3, the CDR3 gives the full variable domain: DVKVTQSSRYLVKRTGEKVFLECVQDMDHENMFWYRQDPGLGLRLIYFSYDVKMKEKGDIPEGYSVSREKKERFSLILESASTNQTSMYLCASAGDSTDTQYFGPGTRLTVL.

The CDR3 region is CASSARPSTNEKLFF. The CDR3 region has the DNA TGTGCCAGCAGCGCACGACCCTCAACTAATGAAAAACTGTTTTTT. This chain uses TRBV9 with TRBJ1-4; D is uncertain. The V and J ends lost 3 bases and 0 bases respectively, with 9 bases between them. CDR1 and CDR2 (germline): SGDLS, YYNGEE. This CDR3 is 15 amino acids long.

Remarks on this clone: A junction boundary mismatches the germline segment, possibly from a read error. Written as DNA, the CDR3 is TGCGCCAGCAGCTTGGACAGAGCTAAAGAAAAACTGTTTTTT. Protein: CASSLDRAKEKLFF. The V and J genes are TRBV5-1 and TRBJ1-4; no definite D call. Germline V gene lookup returns CDR1 SGHRS and CDR2 YFSETQ. The length of the CDR3 is 14 residues.

This chain joins TRBV7-2 and TRBJ1-4; D is possibly TRBD1 (6 bases). Between the trimmed V and J ends, which lost 1 base and 7 bases, there was a span of 13 bases. This CDR3 comprises 15 residues. From germline, CDR1 is SGHTA and CDR2 FQGNSA. The CDR3 protein is CASSLGGTQVEKLFF. Written as DNA, the CDR3 is TGTGCCAGCAGCTTAGGCGGGACACAGGTTGAAAAACTGTTTTTT.

This clone was seen a single time. J is TRBJ2-3 and V is TRBV28; 7 positions match TRBD2. Trimming removed 4 bases from V and 8 bases from J; junction bases left unmatched: 12. Per the germline V gene, CDR1 is MDHEN and CDR2 is SYDVKM. The CDR3 covers 15 residues. The CDR3: CASSSTRLWTSTQYF. The CDR3 nucleotides read TGTGCCAGCAGTTCCACGCGCCTTTGGACTAGTACGCAGTATTTT.

This sequence joins TRBV27 and TRBJ2-6; D is unclear. Looked up from germline, CDR1 is MNHEY and CDR2 is SMNVEV (reference sequence). V shed 6 bases and J shed 2 bases, with 5 bases lying between them. CDR3 length equals 13 residues. CDR3 bases: TGTGCCAGCAGCGCGGCTGGGGCCAACGTCCTGACTTTC. This gives the protein CASSAAGANVLTF. The variable domain in full, with the rest retrieved from reference TRBV27 and TRBJ2-6, is EAQVTQNPRYLITVTGKKLTVTCSQNMNHEYMSWYRQDPGLGLRQIYYSMNVEVTDKGDVPEGYKVSRKEKRNFPLILESPSPNQTSLYFCASSAAGANVLTFGAGSRLTVL.

The genes are TRBV30 and TRBJ1-2, with D possibly TRBD1 on 5 matching bases. V lost 3 bases and J 4 bases, leaving 12 bases between the germline ends. There are 13 residues in the CDR3. Germline CDR1 and CDR2: GTSNPN and SVGIG (reference sequence). In DNA form, the CDR3 reads TGTGCCTGGAGCCTGACAGAGACCTATGGCTACACCTTC. Residues: CAWSLTETYGYTF.

This clone came up once. CDR3 loop: CASSLRRERANEKLFF. CDR3 nucleotide sequence: TGTGCCAGCAGCCTGAGGCGAGAGAGAGCTAATGAAAAACTGTTTTTT. The chain uses TRBV5-4 and TRBJ1-4; D remains unclear. The CDR3 consists of 16 residues. Per germline, CDR1 SGHNT and CDR2 YYREEE (reference sequence). Trimming took 4 bases from V and 3 from J, leaving 16 bases between them. Based on the CDR3 plus reference TRBV5-4 and TRBJ1-4, the full variable domain is ETGVTQSPTHLIKTRGQQVTLRCSSQSGHNTVSWYQQALGQGPQFIFQYYREEENGRGNFPPRFSGLQFPNYSSELNVNALELDDSALYLCASSLRRERANEKLFFGSGTQLSVL.

The gene calls are TRBV19 and TRBJ2-1; 9 nucleotides align to TRBD2. This CDR3 contains 15 residues. The J segment lost 2 bases and the V segment lost 5 bases, leaving 4 bases of the junction unmatched. Germline CDR1 and CDR2: LNHDA and SQIVND (reference sequence). The CDR3 spells CASSLRGGTYNEQFF. The CDR3 nucleotides are TGTGCCAGTAGTCTGCGGGGGGGTACCTACAATGAGCAGTTCTTC.

The CDR3 region has the DNA TGTGCCAGCTCCAATGCGGGGGCCAACGTCCTGACTTTC. Translated, it gives CASSNAGANVLTF. This rearrangement joins TRBV27 to TRBJ2-6; D call uncertain. V lost 8 bases and J lost 4, with 9 bases in between. From germline, CDR1 is MNHEY and CDR2 SMNVEV (reference sequence). The CDR3 is 13 residues long. The complete variable domain, with remaining parts taken from reference TRBV27 and TRBJ2-6, reads EAQVTQNPRYLITVTGKKLTVTCSQNMNHEYMSWYRQDPGLGLRQIYYSMNVEVTDKGDVPEGYKVSRKEKRNFPLILESPSPNQTSLYFCASSNAGANVLTFGAGSRLTVL.

There are a few counts of this clone. This rearrangement joins TRBV6-5 to TRBJ1-1; a possible D gene is TRBD1 (5 bases). The germline V gene has CDR1 MNHEY and CDR2 SVGAGI. The length of the CDR3 is 15 residues. V was cut by 7 bases and J by 1 base, with 16 bases left in between. CDR3 bases: TGTGCCAGCACACAGACCAATACAGGGAACACTGAAGCTTTCTTT. Encoded protein: CASTQTNTGNTEAFF.

The V call is TRBV7-9, the J call TRBJ2-7, with D perhaps matching TRBD2 (6 bases). CDR1 and CDR2 (germline): SEHNR, FQNEAQ (reference sequence). Trimming cost V 3 bases and J 6 bases, with 15 bases left between them. This CDR3 has 14 amino acids. The DNA of the CDR3 is TGTGCCAGCAGCTTCGGGGGACTTACTTCCGAGCAGTACTTC. Amino acid sequence: CASSFGGLTSEQYF.

V usage is TRBV15 and J usage is TRBJ2-6, with TRBD2 matching over 7 bases. Trimming at V came to 1 base and at J to 5 bases, leaving 14 bases not matched to a gene. This CDR3 spans 19 amino acids. CDR1 is LNHNV and CDR2 is YYDKDF in the germline V gene (reference sequence). DNA for the CDR3: TGTGCCACCAGCAGAGTGTTCACTGGGAGGGGACCCTGGGCCAACGTCCTGACTTTC. This encodes CATSRVFTGRGPWANVLTF.

This chain connects TRBV19 to TRBJ1-3, with D possibly matching TRBD1 (5 bases). Between the trimmed V and J ends, which lost 6 bases and 0 bases, there was a span of 21 bases. The V gene's germline CDR1 is LNHDA and CDR2 SQIVND (reference sequence). CDR3 length: 18 amino acids. CDR3 DNA sequence: TGTGCCAGTAGCTTCCTCCTTGGGGGGACCACCTCTGGAAACACCATATATTTT. Translated, it gives CASSFLLGGTTSGNTIYF. Together with reference TRBV19 and TRBJ1-3, the CDR3 gives the full variable domain: DGGITQSPKYLFRKEGQNVTLSCEQNLNHDAMYWYRQDPGQGLRLIYYSQIVNDFQKGDIAEGYSVSREKKESFPLTVTSAQKNPTAFYLCASSFLLGGTTSGNTIYFGEGSWLTVV.

This clone was counted a few times. This chain links TRBV28 with TRBJ2-7; D remains ambiguous. CDR3 length: 13 amino acids. Germline values: CDR1 MDHEN, CDR2 SYDVKM. Trimming cost V 5 bases and J 5 bases, with 13 bases left between them. CDR3 DNA sequence: TGTGCCAGCAGTCCTGTGTGGGTCCACGAGCAGTACTTC. It yields the protein CASSPVWVHEQYF.

The genes are TRBV6-5 and TRBJ2-3, with unresolved D. V was trimmed by 6 bases and J by 0 bases, leaving 13 bases between them. The CDR3 totals 15 residues. The V gene's germline CDR1 is MNHEY and CDR2 SVGAGI. The CDR3 here is CASSPDFLSTDTQYF. In nucleotides, the CDR3 is TGTGCCAGCAGCCCCGATTTTTTAAGCACAGATACGCAGTATTTT.

This clone was picked up one time. This chain uses TRBV5-4 with TRBJ1-1, with D perhaps TRBD1 (5 bases). Germline values: CDR1 SGHNT, CDR2 YYREEE (reference sequence). V lost 6 bases and J lost 1, with 13 bases in between. The CDR3 has 14 residues. CDR3 protein: CASKEVGQNTEAFF. DNA for the CDR3: TGTGCCAGCAAGGAGGTGGGGCAGAACACTGAAGCTTTCTTT.

V usage is TRBV7-3 and J usage is TRBJ2-1; weak D call: TRBD2 (6 bases). This CDR3 has 14 residues. Germline CDR1 reads SGHTA; CDR2 reads FQGTGA. V was trimmed by 4 bases and J by 4 bases, leaving 11 bases between them. As DNA, the CDR3 is TGTGCCAGCAGCTCGTCGGACTATTACAATGAGCAGTTCTTC. Translating gives CASSSSDYYNEQFF.

The chain couples TRBV6-5 to TRBJ1-5; D possibly corresponds to TRBD1 (5 bases). This CDR3 region has 14 residues. Trimming removed 8 bases at V and 7 bases at J, with 18 bases between. CDR1 and CDR2 (germline): MNHEY, SVGAGI. As DNA, the CDR3 is TGTGCCAGCGGACGAGGGGAGTTGCACCAGCCCCAGCATTTT. This codes for CASGRGELHQPQHF.

The genes are TRBV6-2 or TRBV6-3 and TRBJ2-3, with D uncertain. Germline CDR1 MNHEY, CDR2 SVGEGT. The CDR3 extends over 16 amino acids. Deletions cut 2 bases from V and 1 base from J, with 13 bases between. The CDR3 region is CASSYIMVQRTDTQYF. CDR3 DNA sequence: TGTGCCAGCAGTTACATCATGGTTCAGCGCACAGATACGCAGTATTTT.

The sample holds a few counts of this clone. V and J are TRBV5-1 and TRBJ1-1; D is possibly TRBD1 (5 bases). The V gene's germline CDR1 is SGHRS and CDR2 YFSETQ. The CDR3 has 14 residues. V was cut by 1 base and J by 1 base, with 8 bases left in between. CDR3 residues: CASSLLGGNTEAFF. CDR3 nucleotides: TGCGCCAGCAGCTTGTTGGGGGGGAACACTGAAGCTTTCTTT.

The chain carries TRBV6-5 and TRBJ2-7; 8 bases map to TRBD1. From germline, CDR1 is MNHEY and CDR2 SVGAGI. The CDR3 totals 12 residues. With V trimmed by 9 bases and J by 2 bases, 3 bases remained unmatched. The CDR3 coding sequence is TGTGCCAGTAGGACAGGGACCTACGAGCAGTACTTC. It translates to CASRTGTYEQYF.

There are a few counts of this clone. The rearrangement joins TRBV6-5 to TRBJ1-4; the D is unclear. Germline lookup yields CDR1 MNHEY and CDR2 SVGAGI. V lost 6 bases to trimming and J lost 5 bases, with 4 bases between them. This CDR3 has 11 residues. The CDR3 loop reads CASRTNEKLFF. The CDR3 coding sequence is TGTGCCAGCAGGACCAATGAAAAACTGTTTTTT.

The V call is TRBV30, the J call TRBJ1-2; no firm D call. This CDR3 is 13 amino acids long. V was cut by 0 bases and J by 2 bases, with 7 bases left in between. Germline V gene lookup returns CDR1 GTSNPN and CDR2 SVGIG (reference sequence). The CDR3 nucleotides read TGTGCCTGGAGTGTAACCGGGAACTATGGCTACACCTTC. Encoded protein: CAWSVTGNYGYTF. Variable domain in full (rest from reference TRBV30 and TRBJ1-2): SQTIHQWPATLVQPVGSPLSLECTVEGTSNPNLYWYRQAAGRGLQLLFYSVGIGQISSEVPQNLSASRPQDRQFILSSKKLLLSDSGFYLCAWSVTGNYGYTFGSGTRLTVV.

The chain has TRBV5-1 and TRBJ2-7, with 10 bases aligning to TRBD1. V trimming: 5 bases; J trimming: 5 bases; junction bases outside the gene matches: 4. The germline CDR1 and CDR2 sequences are SGHRS and YFSETQ. The CDR3 totals 13 residues. This chain's CDR3 is CASRGQGENEQYF. CDR3 nucleotides: TGCGCCAGCAGAGGACAGGGGGAAAACGAGCAGTACTTC.

The CDR3 reads CASSPREGGSPLHF. In DNA form, the CDR3 reads TGTGCCAGCAGCCCCCGTGAGGGGGGTTCACCCCTCCACTTT. The V call is TRBV7-9, the J call TRBJ1-6, with a possible D match to TRBD1 (6 bases). The germline V and J ends were trimmed by 5 bases and 9 bases, with 14 bases remaining between them. The CDR3 length is 14 residues. The germline V gene has CDR1 SEHNR and CDR2 FQNEAQ (reference sequence). The whole variable domain, filled in from reference TRBV7-9 and TRBJ1-6, reads DTGVSQNPRHKITKRGQNVTFRCDPISEHNRLYWYRQTLGQGPEFLTYFQNEAQLEKSRLLSDRFSAERPKGSFSTLEIQRTEQGDSAMYLCASSPREGGSPLHFGNGTRLTVT.

The rearrangement links TRBV30 to TRBJ1-4; TRBD1 is a possible D gene (5 bases). The germline gives CDR1 GTSNPN, CDR2 SVGIG (reference sequence). The length of the CDR3 is 13 residues. Trimming shortened V by 2 bases and J by 3 bases, and 7 bases separated the two germline ends. The CDR3 loop is CAWSWGSNEKLFF. CDR3 bases: TGTGCCTGGAGTTGGGGGTCTAATGAAAAACTGTTTTTT.

The genes are TRBV7-9 and TRBJ2-1, with D possibly TRBD1 on 6 matching bases. Germline values: CDR1 SEHNR, CDR2 FQNEAQ (reference sequence). The V end was cut by 1 base, the J end by 10 bases, with 17 bases between. This CDR3 contains 15 residues. CDR3 nucleotide sequence: TGTGCCAGCAGCTTAGGAGGGGCGGTTACAGGGGAGCAGTTCTTC. This encodes CASSLGGAVTGEQFF.